A selection of T cell receptor beta chains follows, all from one sample in a study of cytomegalovirus exposure and HLA in healthy donors. Using immunoSEQ multiplex PCR, the repertoire was profiled, and TCRdb retains in-frame clones only, with some absent. The sample records about 67,000 clones, around 91% being singletons. Specimen: PBMCs. The receptor source for this set is a woman aged 30 to 39 in good health and CMV-seropositive. Both conserved end residues are part of each CDR3. A D gene is named only where the DNA matches it firmly.

TRBJ1-1 | - | TRBV30 | CAWSAQGIEAFF
TRBJ2-3 | - | TRBV5-4 | CASSLRDFSSDTQYF
TRBJ2-5 | TRBD1 | TRBV4-1 | CASSQTGQGKETQYF
TRBJ1-1 | - | TRBV18 | CASSPPGPRDSEAFF
TRBJ2-2 | TRBD2 | TRBV5-1 | CASSEGLAGVSTGELFF
TRBJ1-1 | TRBD1 | TRBV19 | CASSTFDRGDTEAFF
TRBJ2-3 | - | TRBV7-3 | CASSLLGSSTDTQYF
TRBJ1-1 | - | TRBV5-1 | CASSQVDMDTEAFF
TRBJ1-6 | - | TRBV18 | CASSPVAGVYNSPLHF
TRBJ1-2 | - | TRBV21-1 | CASSIRDRVRPNYGYTF
TRBJ1-2 | - | TRBV5-6 | CASSLNRGNYGYTF
TRBJ1-1 | - | TRBV28 | CASSFNSPEDTEAFF
TRBJ2-3 | TRBD2 | TRBV7-9 | CASSDYSGRGWRQYF
TRBJ2-2 | TRBD2 | TRBV7-9 | CASSFSGRAGELFF
TRBJ2-4 | - | TRBV9 | CASSVGGVSNIQYF
TRBJ2-3 | TRBD2 | TRBV5-5 | CASSSPSGPPATQYF
TRBJ2-3 | - | TRBV19 | CASSKRQGALGSTDTQYF
TRBJ2-1 | TRBD2 | TRBV6-5 | CASSSPGLARNEQFF
TRBJ2-5 | TRBD2 | TRBV12-5 | CASASSGMETQYF
- | - | TRBV7-9 | CASSSTSVRRGSYEQYF
TRBJ2-1 | - | TRBV6-5 | CASSYSGVSYNEQFF
TRBJ2-3 | TRBD2 | TRBV6-5 | CASRGGWGRADTQYF
TRBJ2-2 | - | TRBV5-1 | CASSLLAGTGELFF
TRBJ2-7 | TRBD2 | TRBV11-2 | CASSPQLGPAGTSYEQYF
TRBJ2-5 | - | TRBV19 | CASSPGRETQYF
TRBJ2-5 | - | TRBV5-1 | CASSSTGREETQYF
TRBJ2-2 | - | TRBV18 | CASSPRGGELFF
TRBJ2-3 | TRBD2 | TRBV7-3 | CASSLVAGGRDTQYF
TRBJ2-2 | TRBD2 | TRBV10-2 | CASSLLAGVFPGELFF
TRBJ2-7 | TRBD1 | TRBV27 | CASSVYPGQGTYEQYF
TRBJ2-1 | - | TRBV28 | CASSLWGAGRMKLNEQFF
TRBJ2-1 | TRBD2 | TRBV11-2 | CASSFRLAGVDEQFF
TRBJ2-2 | TRBD1 | TRBV27 | CASSTGGASGELFF
TRBJ1-6 | - | TRBV6-1 | CASSESGSNSPLHF
TRBJ2-1 | TRBD2 | TRBV4-1 | CASSQTFSGNNEQFF
TRBJ2-3 | TRBD1 | TRBV19 | CASSIRTGRTDTQYF
TRBJ1-2 | - | TRBV5-8 | CAGSLEGGLYYYGYTF
TRBJ1-2 | - | TRBV6-5 | CASSPRDSYGYTF